Detailed here is one T cell receptor beta chain. Time point reported: newly diagnosed, previously untreated cHL patient sample. Negative selection with magnetic separation was used to purify CD4+ T cells from thawed PBMCs. This record comes from a study of PD-1 blockade in classical Hodgkin lymphoma. Assay used: immunoSEQ multiplex PCR; TCRdb lists only in-frame clones, some missing. The data hold roughly 20,000 clones, with 90% observed a single time. Germline-derived CDR1 and CDR2 are SQVTM and ANQGSEA. Trimming took off 5 bases at V and 0 bases at J, with 1 base between the two ends. CDR3 length: 10 amino acids.

Sequenced sample: CD4+ T cells from blood. This sequence originates from a human donor with classical Hodgkin lymphoma. The chain uses TRBV29-1 and TRBJ1-1; D is unresolved. CDR3 region: CSVLNTEAFF. The CDR3 nucleotides read TGCAGCGTTCTGAACACTGAAGCTTTCTTT.